The 8 T cell receptor beta chains below come from one sample, sequenced in a study of T cells after yellow fever vaccination (dated by TCRdb to about 2019). The intended sense of this specimen's treatment or condition label: live attenuated yellow fever vaccine strain. Library construction relied on 5' RACE. The sequencer was an Illumina HiSeq 2500. The public sequencing data were trimmed at Q25 with fastp and processed into clonotypes with MiXCR by TCRdb, which kept only in-frame beta chains. Every entry covers one CDR3 protein and lists the most common genes and DNA from its rows. The table for this sample lists roughly 500,000 distinct CDR3 sequences; roughly 21% of them were counted only once. The ten largest account for around an eighth of the sample. The source material was PBMCs, sampled 15 days after the yellow fever booster vaccination. These receptors came from a man aged 25 to 40 who received the YFV17D yellow fever vaccine.

This clonotype has more than one count but fewer than ten. This rearrangement joins TRBV27 to TRBJ2-7; 9 nucleotides agree with TRBD1. Germline-derived CDR1 and CDR2 are MNHEY and SMNVEV (reference sequence). This CDR3 region has 17 residues. The ends lost 4 bases at V and 6 bases at J; junction bases unmatched: 16. The CDR3 loop reads CASSSAASGQGFREQYF. The DNA for the CDR3 is TGTGCCAGCAGTTCGGCCGCTTCCGGACAGGGGTTTCGCGAGCAGTACTTC.

This clonotype came up a few times. The chain recombines TRBV20-1 with TRBJ2-1; 9 bases are shared with TRBD1. V dropped 5 bases and J dropped 10; count of bases not matched to a gene: 6. The germline CDR1 and CDR2 sequences are DFQATT and SNEGSKA (reference sequence). The CDR3 spans 12 residues. The CDR3 nucleotides read TGCAGTGCTGGACAGACAGGGGGAGAGCAGTTCTTC. It translates to CSAGQTGGEQFF.

This sequence joins TRBV20-1 and TRBJ2-2; D call uncertain. CDR3 size: 15 residues. With 0 bases removed from V and 0 bases from J, the gap between germline ends came to 8 bases. Germline CDR1 reads DFQATT; CDR2 reads SNEGSKA (reference sequence). In DNA form, the CDR3 reads TGCAGTGCTAGAGATGGGCAGCCGAACACCGGGGAGCTGTTTTTT. This encodes CSARDGQPNTGELFF.

The rearrangement uses TRBV20-1 and TRBJ1-1; perhaps TRBD1 as D (6 bases). Per germline, CDR1 DFQATT and CDR2 SNEGSKA (reference sequence). CDR3 length equals 13 residues. The germline V and J ends were trimmed by 7 bases and 5 bases, with 17 bases remaining between them. The CDR3 DNA reads TGCAGTGATCACGCGGGGGCAGGGACTGAAGCTTTCTTT. Translated, it gives CSDHAGAGTEAFF.

The chain links TRBV5-1 to TRBJ2-2, with a weak D call TRBD1 (5 bases). The CDR3 covers 14 residues. The V end was cut by 0 bases, the J end by 4 bases, with 7 bases between. From germline, CDR1 is SGHRS and CDR2 YFSETQ. The CDR3 nucleotides are TGCGCCAGCAGCTTGGTAAGGGGCACCGGGGAGCTGTTTTTT. It encodes CASSLVRGTGELFF. The whole variable domain, remainder taken from reference TRBV5-1 and TRBJ2-2, is KAGVTQTPRYLIKTRGQQVTLSCSPISGHRSVSWYQQTPGQGLQFLFEYFSETQRNKGNFPGRFSGRQFSNSRSEMNVSTLELGDSALYLCASSLVRGTGELFFGEGSRLTVL.

In this sample, this clonotype turned up a few times. V and J are TRBV6-1 and TRBJ2-5, with D possibly matching TRBD1 (6 bases). The CDR3 totals 14 residues. Germline-derived CDR1 and CDR2 are MNHNS and SASEGT. With 5 bases removed from V and 1 base from J, the gap between germline ends came to 11 bases. The CDR3 DNA reads as TGTGCCAGCAGTCCACAGGGTTTCCAAGAGACCCAGTACTTC. Protein product: CASSPQGFQETQYF.

The chain employs TRBV10-3 and TRBJ1-5, with D uncertain. This CDR3 is 15 amino acids long. Germline-derived CDR1 and CDR2 are ENHRY and SYGVKD. The V and J ends lost 2 bases and 1 base respectively, with 9 bases between them. The CDR3 region has the DNA TGTGCCATCAGTGAGGGGGTGGGGAGCAATCAGCCCCAGCATTTT. Its translation: CAISEGVGSNQPQHF.

This clonotype was seen a handful of times. The rearrangement uses TRBV29-1 and TRBJ2-5; 11 nucleotides line up with TRBD2. Germline trimming cut 3 bases from V and 2 bases from J; bases unmatched to any gene: 5. The germline V gene has CDR1 SQVTM and CDR2 ANQGSEA. This CDR3 is built from 15 residues. The CDR3 protein is CSVDGLAGLQETQYF. CDR3 nucleotides: TGCAGCGTTGATGGACTAGCGGGTCTACAAGAGACCCAGTACTTC. The whole variable domain, filled in from reference TRBV29-1 and TRBJ2-5, reads SAVISQKPSRDICQRGTSLTIQCQVDSQVTMMFWYRQQPGQSLTLIATANQGSEATYESGFVIDKFPISRPNLTFSTLTVSNMSPEDSSIYLCSVDGLAGLQETQYFGPGTRLLVL.